A single sample is the source of the 8 T cell receptor beta chains below, sequenced in a study of regulatory T cells in long-lasting Graves disease. TCR beta libraries were built with iRepertoire HTBI primers and Arm-PCR of CDR3 regions. TCRdb redid the calling of the multiplex PCR reads with MiXCR, one entry per CDR3 protein. The profile shows hundreds of thousands of distinct CDR3 sequences, 15% to 20% of them singletons. Time point: newly diagnosed GD, antithyroid drugs for less than 3 months. Scientists built the TCR library using RNA that was extracted from PBMCs. These same records also appear under a second study, on T cells in Graves' hyperthyroidism and ophthalmopathy.

This sample comprised peripheral blood mononuclear cells (PBMCs), obtained at new diagnosis, from a patient treated with antithyroid drugs. Receptors originate from a woman in her thirties with Graves disease.

This clonotype was detected ten times or more. V and J are TRBV15 and TRBJ1-5; TRBD1 aligns across 7 bases. This CDR3 region has 19 residues. V lost 0 bases to trimming and J lost 6 bases; unmatched junction nucleotides: 17. Per germline, CDR1 LNHNV and CDR2 YYDKDF (reference sequence). The CDR3 DNA reads as TGTGCCACCAGCAGAGATGCCGGGACAGACTCTAGCATGCGTCAGCCCCAGCATTTT. Residues: CATSRDAGTDSSMRQPQHF.

This clonotype was found many times. The rearrangement links TRBV29-1 to TRBJ1-5, with D uncertain. The V end lost 5 bases, the J end lost 0 bases, and 8 bases lay between the germline ends. Germline CDR1 reads SQVTM; CDR2 reads ANQGSEA. The CDR3 loop spans 13 amino acids. The CDR3 region has the DNA TGCAGCGTTATAGTTTATAGCAATCAGCCCCAGCATTTT. It is translated as CSVIVYSNQPQHF.

The rearrangement links TRBV28 to TRBJ2-7; D is unclear. The V end was cut by 8 bases, the J end by 3 bases, with 14 bases between. This CDR3 is built from 13 residues. Germline CDR1 is MDHEN and CDR2 is SYDVKM. CDR3 DNA sequence: TGTGCCAGCTCACCTACCCCCCACTACGAGCAGTACTTC. Its protein is CASSPTPHYEQYF.

There are a few counts of this clonotype. CDR3 coding DNA: TGCGCCAGCAGCTTGGGAGCGGGTCGAGATACGCAGTATTTT. Translating gives CASSLGAGRDTQYF. J is TRBJ2-3 and V is TRBV5-1, with D perhaps matching TRBD2 (6 bases). The germline gives CDR1 SGHRS, CDR2 YFSETQ. V was cut by 0 bases and J by 5 bases, with 10 bases left in between. This CDR3 has 14 residues.

The V gene is TRBV20-1, the J gene TRBJ1-5; no definite D call. The germline gives CDR1 DFQATT, CDR2 SNEGSKA (reference sequence). The CDR3 sequence is 12 residues long. Trimming took off 6 bases at V and 8 bases at J, with 14 bases between the two ends. CDR3 coding DNA: TGCAGTGCCCTCGGGGAAATAGAGCCCCAGCATTTT. It translates to CSALGEIEPQHF.

This clonotype was detected a few times. The chain combines TRBV5-1 with TRBJ2-1, with D unresolved. CDR3 length equals 14 residues. Looked up from germline, CDR1 is SGHRS and CDR2 is YFSETQ. The V end was cut by 4 bases, the J end by 2 bases, with 10 bases between. CDR3 loop: CASSVGHPYNEQFF. The CDR3 DNA is TGCGCCAGCAGCGTCGGCCACCCCTACAATGAGCAGTTCTTC.

The sample holds a few counts of this clonotype. The V and J genes are TRBV30 and TRBJ2-3; D might be TRBD2 (5 bases). The length of the CDR3 is 15 residues. V lost 2 bases and J lost 0, with 12 bases in between. Germline values: CDR1 GTSNPN, CDR2 SVGIG (reference sequence). The CDR3: CAWSPSGLSTDTQYF. The DNA for the CDR3 is TGTGCCTGGAGTCCGAGCGGTCTTAGCACAGATACGCAGTATTTT.

The chain recombines TRBV27 with TRBJ1-2; TRBD1 agrees at 7 bases. V shed 5 bases, J shed 6 bases, and the junction held 12 bases outside the gene matches. The germline V gene has CDR1 MNHEY and CDR2 SMNVEV (reference sequence). This CDR3 is 15 amino acids long. The CDR3 bases are TGTGCCAGCAGTCTTCACTTAACCGGGACAGATGGCTACACCTTC. It translates to CASSLHLTGTDGYTF.